The rows below give T cell receptor beta chains drawn from one sample of a study of shared clonotypes between healthy human individuals. Sequenced by immunoSEQ multiplex PCR; TCRdb stores in-frame clones only, minus some. The sample has more than 2,000,000 clones; 85% to 95% are singletons. Sequencing was performed on naive CD4+ T cells from PBMCs. Receptors were obtained from a man between 18 and 29 years old in good health. Some clones in this sample may be carry-over from other donors' samples. The CDR3 runs from the conserved cysteine through the conserved F or W.

>TRBV28|TRBJ2-1
CASDSLWLPGNEQFF
>TRBV2|TRBJ2-5
CASSEAVISTQYF
>TRBV29-1|TRBJ1-2
CSVARFGYTF
>TRBV28|TRBJ2-7
CASSERQGGFYEQYF
>TRBV6-1|TRBJ2-3
CASSEKQGGHTQYF
>TRBV9|TRBJ2-2
CASSVARLAQGELFF
>TRBV2|TRBJ2-1
CASRGRQGHNEQFF
>TRBV5-1|TRBJ2-2
CASSLGQGARATGELFF
>TRBV14|TRBJ1-1
CASSHGGGAFF
>TRBV9|TRBJ1-4
CASSVVQDGKLFF
>TRBV15|TRBJ2-1
CATRPPGQGINEQFF
>TRBV7-3|TRBJ1-1
CASSTTGTANTEAFF
>TRBV28|TRBJ2-3
CASSYTPGQGGNTQYF
>TRBV28|TRBJ1-3
CASRRSSGNTIYF
>TRBV5-8|TRBJ1-1
CASSTGTGETEAFF
>TRBV4-1|TRBJ2-2
CASSRGTGGIGRTGELFF
>TRBV7-3|TRBJ1-1
CASSLKGGGTEAFF
>TRBV4-1|TRBJ1-5
CASSPTAGSNQPQHF
>TRBV5-1|TRBJ2-7
CASSLVPSGQSYEQYF
>TRBV15|TRBJ1-2
CATSRDPGQGGYGYTF
>TRBV5-1|TRBJ2-7
CASSFRDRLYEQYF
>TRBV19|TRBJ1-5
CASSISPGGGVQPQHF
>TRBV5-1|TRBJ2-7
CASSFAGVNSYEQYF